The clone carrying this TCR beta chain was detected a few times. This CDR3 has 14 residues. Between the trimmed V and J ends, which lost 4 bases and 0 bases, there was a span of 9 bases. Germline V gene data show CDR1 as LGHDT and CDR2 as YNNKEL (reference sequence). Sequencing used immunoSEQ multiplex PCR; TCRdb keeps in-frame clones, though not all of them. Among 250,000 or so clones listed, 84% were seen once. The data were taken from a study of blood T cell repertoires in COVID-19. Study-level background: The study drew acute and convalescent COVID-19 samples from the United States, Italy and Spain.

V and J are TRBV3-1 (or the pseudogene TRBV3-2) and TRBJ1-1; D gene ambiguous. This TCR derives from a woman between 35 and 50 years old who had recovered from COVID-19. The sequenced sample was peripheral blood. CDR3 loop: CASSRGRLNTEAFF. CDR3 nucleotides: TGTGCCAGCAGCCGTGGCAGATTGAACACTGAAGCTTTCTTT.